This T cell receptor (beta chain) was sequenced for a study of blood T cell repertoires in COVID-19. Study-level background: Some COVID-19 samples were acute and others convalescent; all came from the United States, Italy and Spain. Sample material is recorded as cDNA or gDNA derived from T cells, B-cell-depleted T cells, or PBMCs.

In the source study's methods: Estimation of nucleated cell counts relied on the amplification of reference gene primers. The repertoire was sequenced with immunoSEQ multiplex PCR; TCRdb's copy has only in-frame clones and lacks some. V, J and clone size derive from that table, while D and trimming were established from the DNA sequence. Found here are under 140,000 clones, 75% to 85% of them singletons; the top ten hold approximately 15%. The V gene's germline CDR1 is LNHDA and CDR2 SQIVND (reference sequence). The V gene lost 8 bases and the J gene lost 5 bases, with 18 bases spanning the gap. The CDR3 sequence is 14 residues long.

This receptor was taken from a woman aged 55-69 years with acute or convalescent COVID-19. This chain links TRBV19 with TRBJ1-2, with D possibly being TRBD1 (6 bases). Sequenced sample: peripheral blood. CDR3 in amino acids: CASALGGQGYGYTF. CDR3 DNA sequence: TGTGCCAGTGCTCTGGGGGGGCAGGGGTATGGCTACACCTTC.